Listed below are T cell receptor beta chains from one sample, sequenced in a study of blood T cell repertoires in COVID-19. The method was immunoSEQ multiplex PCR; TCRdb's version includes in-frame clones alone and lacks a portion of them. The table shows about 270,000 clones, with around 82% occurring only once. The sample was peripheral blood. These receptors all come from a woman between 18 and 30 years old with acute or convalescent COVID-19. Both conserved end residues are part of each CDR3. D genes are given only for firm matches. Clone size is shown for a subset of rows, as once, few, many or a class of expanded clone.

j_call,cdr3_length,clone_size,d_call,v_call,cdr3_aa,cdr3_nt
TRBJ1-2,10,NA,NA,TRBV30,CAWSTDGYTF,TGTGCCTGGAGTACGGATGGCTACACCTTC
TRBJ2-2,17,NA,TRBD1,TRBV18,CASSPLPGQGATGELFF,TGTGCCAGCTCACCACTCCCGGGGCAGGGGGCGACCGGGGAGCTGTTTTTT
TRBJ2-7,15,NA,TRBD2,TRBV20-1,CSASGSGGGTYEQYF,TGCAGTGCTAGTGGGAGCGGGGGCGGAACCTACGAGCAGTACTTC
TRBJ2-7,15,few,NA,TRBV2,CASIRGQGLSYEQYF,TGTGCCAGCATAAGGGGACAAGGCTTGTCCTACGAGCAGTACTTC
TRBJ2-1,18,NA,TRBD2,TRBV4-3,CASSQGLAGARPYNEQFF,TGCGCCAGCAGCCAGGGGCTAGCGGGAGCCCGACCCTACAATGAGCAGTTCTTC
TRBJ1-3,16,once,NA,TRBV6-1,CASSEAGGQFGNTIYF,TGTGCCAGCAGTGAAGCGGGGGGGCAGTTTGGAAACACCATATATTTT
TRBJ2-7,12,NA,NA,TRBV5-1,CASSRTPKEQYF,TGCGCCAGCAGCCGCACGCCTAAGGAGCAGTACTTC
TRBJ2-2,13,NA,TRBD1,TRBV12-3/TRBV12-4,CASIQGATGELFF,TGTGCCAGCATACAGGGGGCCACCGGGGAGCTGTTTTTT
TRBJ2-1,13,NA,TRBD1,TRBV7-2,CASTRDRGSEQFF,TGTGCCAGCACTCGGGACAGGGGGTCTGAGCAGTTCTTC
TRBJ2-7,16,NA,NA,TRBV7-2,CASSPGRGTVMGEQYF,TGTGCCAGCAGCCCAGGTCGCGGGACAGTCATGGGCGAGCAGTACTTC
TRBJ2-2,14,NA,NA,TRBV28,CASSFKQLTGELFF,TGTGCCAGCAGTTTTAAACAATTAACCGGGGAGCTGTTTTTT
TRBJ2-1,17,NA,NA,TRBV11-2,CASSLKVADSSYNEQFF,TGTGCCAGCAGCTTAAAGGTAGCGGATAGCTCCTACAATGAGCAGTTCTTC
TRBJ2-7,16,NA,TRBD2,TRBV7-8,CASSSPGLADSYEQYF,TGTGCCAGCAGCTCCCCCGGACTAGCGGACTCCTACGAGCAGTACTTC
TRBJ1-2,12,NA,NA,TRBV29-1,CSVERPGVGYTF,TGCAGCGTTGAACGGCCAGGGGTCGGCTACACCTTC
TRBJ1-5,15,few,NA,TRBV2,CASRVSLSNDQPQHF,TGTGCCAGCAGGGTCAGCCTTAGCAATGATCAGCCCCAGCATTTT
TRBJ1-6,16,NA,TRBD1,TRBV11-2,CASSPLGQGRNSPLHF,TGTGCCAGCAGCCCCCTGGGACAGGGGCGCAATTCACCCCTCCACTTT
TRBJ1-1,16,NA,TRBD1,TRBV7-2,CASSFSAGGLDTEAFF,TGTGCCAGCAGCTTTTCTGCAGGGGGCTTGGACACTGAAGCTTTCTTT
TRBJ2-7,15,NA,TRBD2,TRBV7-2,CASSSTSGVQYEQYF,TGTGCCAGCAGCTCAACTAGCGGTGTCCAATACGAGCAGTACTTC
TRBJ2-1,15,NA,NA,TRBV3-1/TRBV3-2,CASSPLDPYNEGQFF,TGTGCCAGCAGCCCACTAGATCCATACAATGAAGGGCAGTTCTTC
TRBJ2-7,14,NA,TRBD2,TRBV20-1,CSASLGGGPSEQYF,TGCAGTGCTAGTCTGGGGGGAGGGCCTAGCGAGCAGTACTTC
TRBJ1-1,16,NA,TRBD1,TRBV19,CASSIGLDRGWPSAFF,TGTGCCAGTAGTATAGGATTGGACAGGGGATGGCCTTCGGCTTTCTTT
TRBJ1-1,15,once,NA,TRBV4-1,CASSHLGEMNTEAFF,TGCGCCAGCAGCCACCTCGGGGAGATGAACACTGAAGCTTTCTTT
TRBJ1-5,16,many,TRBD1,TRBV5-5,CASSLGQGLSNQPQHF,TGTGCCAGCAGCTTGGGACAGGGGTTGAGCAATCAGCCCCAGCATTTT
TRBJ1-5,13,once,NA,TRBV6-5,CASSYAGNQPQHF,TGTGCCAGCAGTTACGCGGGCAATCAGCCCCAGCATTTT
TRBJ1-1,16,once,TRBD1,TRBV6-1,CASSELDRGRYTEAFF,TGTGCCAGCAGTGAATTGGACAGGGGCCGGTACACTGAAGCTTTCTTT
TRBJ2-7,14,NA,NA,TRBV4-1,CASSQGAGTYEQYF,TGCGCCAGCAGCCAAGGAGCAGGGACCTACGAGCAGTACTTC
TRBJ1-1,14,NA,NA,TRBV6-5,CASSYGGVNTEAFF,TGTGCCAGCAGTTACGGAGGGGTGAACACTGAAGCTTTCTTT
TRBJ2-3,15,NA,NA,TRBV3-1/TRBV3-2,CASSHFGGSTDTQYF,TGTGCCAGCAGCCATTTCGGGGGAAGCACAGATACGCAGTATTTT
TRBJ1-1,16,NA,TRBD1,TRBV7-6,CASSLARGQGNTEAFF,TGTGCCAGCAGCTTAGCCCGAGGACAGGGTAACACTGAAGCTTTCTTT
TRBJ2-2,16,few,NA,TRBV18,CASSPATILGVGELFF,TGTGCCAGCTCACCAGCCACGATCCTAGGGGTCGGGGAGCTGTTTTTT
TRBJ2-7,13,NA,NA,TRBV7-2,CASSLQGTYEQYF,TGTGCCAGCAGCTTACAGGGAACCTACGAGCAGTACTTC
TRBJ2-1,14,NA,NA,TRBV7-9,CASSLYQGYNEQFF,TGTGCCAGCAGCTTATACCAGGGTTACAATGAGCAGTTCTTC
TRBJ1-2,16,NA,TRBD1,TRBV6-2/TRBV6-3,CASSNNRGPRSIGYTF,TGTGCCAGCAGTAACAACAGGGGGCCCCGATCTATTGGCTACACCTTC
TRBJ1-2,16,NA,TRBD1,TRBV9,CASSVEGTVLNYGYTF,TGTGCCAGCAGCGTAGAGGGGACAGTCCTTAACTATGGCTACACCTTC
TRBJ2-1,15,NA,TRBD2,TRBV7-9,CATRGAGASYNEQFF,TGTGCCACCAGAGGGGCGGGAGCCTCCTACAATGAGCAGTTCTTC
TRBJ1-5,13,NA,NA,TRBV5-1,CASSGGDNQPQHF,TGCGCCAGCTCGGGGGGTGATAATCAGCCCCAGCATTTT
TRBJ1-2,16,NA,NA,TRBV6-1,CASSGAGKGGEYGYTF,TGTGCCAGCAGTGGTGCAGGAAAAGGGGGGGAGTATGGCTACACCTTC
TRBJ2-1,12,NA,NA,TRBV5-4,CASSGDDRPQFF,TGTGCCAGCAGCGGCGACGACAGGCCCCAGTTCTTC
TRBJ2-7,15,NA,TRBD1,TRBV5-1,CASSWGQASSYEQYF,TGCGCCAGCAGCTGGGGACAGGCCTCATCCTACGAGCAGTACTTC
TRBJ1-4,13,NA,NA,TRBV18,CASSPVPVEKLFF,TGTGCCAGCTCACCAGTCCCGGTAGAAAAACTGTTTTTT
TRBJ2-7,14,NA,NA,TRBV6-5,CASSLEHLQSEQYF,TGTGCCAGCAGTCTCGAACACCTACAGAGCGAGCAGTACTTC
TRBJ2-1,15,NA,TRBD1,TRBV7-9,CASSAKDREYNEQFF,TGTGCCAGCAGCGCGAAGGACAGGGAATACAATGAGCAGTTCTTC
TRBJ2-1,12,NA,NA,TRBV5-1,CASRGNYNEQFF,TGCGCCAGCAGGGGCAACTACAATGAGCAGTTCTTC